This TCR beta chain comes out of a study of T cells in Graves' hyperthyroidism and ophthalmopathy. Active moderate-to-severe ophthalmopathy, Clinical Activity Score at least 3, NOSPECS at least 4, under 3 months' duration. PBMCs were obtained from 9.5 to 10 ml fresh peripheral blood. Using RNA transcripts as the source, TCR beta CDR3 regions were amplified. In the first-round RT-PCR of the TCR CDR3, the HTBI primer set was used. Using its own MiXCR run on the multiplex PCR reads, TCRdb lists one record per CDR3 protein. The data contain more than 350,000 distinct CDR3 sequences, about 14% of them singletons. This CDR3 contains 16 residues. Trimming pared 1 base from V and 0 bases from J, leaving 8 bases between. The germline V gene has CDR1 SGHDT and CDR2 YYEEEE. Study results and limitations: The majority of expanded thyroid clonotypes above 0.001 also appeared in blood. Model-based prediction identified ophthalmopathy a median 6.5 months prior to its onset.

Note on this clonotype: Its target is not known.

The specimen was blood. This receptor was obtained from a woman in her twenties or thirties with Graves' ophthalmopathy. The V and J genes are TRBV5-6 and TRBJ1-6; unclear D gene. CDR3 region: CASSLLESSYNSPLHF. Here the CDR3 DNA reads TGTGCCAGCAGCTTGCTAGAGAGCTCCTATAATTCACCCCTCCACTTT.